The 21 T cell receptor beta chains presented below share a single source sample, sequenced in a study of blood T cell repertoires in COVID-19. Some clones are missing from TCRdb's copy, which holds only in-frame ones; the method was immunoSEQ multiplex PCR. The sample comprises more than 120,000 clones, approximately 87% of which are singletons, and less than 45% rests with the top ten. The sample taken for sequencing was peripheral blood. The source of these receptors is a man over 45 who had recovered from COVID-19.

This chain joins TRBV5-8 and TRBJ1-2; 7 positions match TRBD1. The germline V gene has CDR1 SGHTS and CDR2 YDEGEE. This CDR3 is built from 15 residues. V lost 2 bases and J lost 0; bases outside the gene matches: 4. This CDR3 is CASSLPTGSNYGYTF. The CDR3 DNA is TGTGCCAGCAGCTTACCGACAGGGTCTAACTATGGCTACACCTTC.

The chain is built from TRBV19 and TRBJ2-1; 8 nucleotides agree with TRBD1. The V gene end was trimmed by 6 bases and the J gene end by 7 bases; junction bases not matched to a gene: 8. The CDR3 runs to 14 residues. The germline gives CDR1 LNHDA, CDR2 SQIVND (reference sequence). DNA of the CDR3: TGTGCCAGTAGCTACAGGGGGGATGAAAATGAGCAGTTCTTC. The encoded protein is CASSYRGDENEQFF.

The V and J genes are TRBV5-1 and TRBJ2-5; D perhaps matches TRBD1 (6 bases). Germline V CDR1 and CDR2: SGHRS, YFSETQ. The CDR3 has 14 residues. The V end lost 2 bases, the J end lost 2 bases, and 10 bases lay between the germline ends. This CDR3 reads CASSFRGRQETQYF. The CDR3 coding sequence is TGCGCCAGCAGCTTCAGGGGACGGCAAGAGACCCAGTACTTC.

The chain joins TRBV6-6 to TRBJ1-1; 9 bases are a match to TRBD1. The CDR3 is 15 residues long. After removal of 3 bases from V and 5 bases from J, the junction contained 7 bases not matched to a gene. Germline V gives CDR1 MNHNY, CDR2 SVGAGI (reference sequence). As DNA, the CDR3 is TGTGCCAGCAGTTATTTACAGGGGGCAGGGACTGAAGCTTTCTTT. Translation gives CASSYLQGAGTEAFF.

The chain recombines TRBV11-2 with TRBJ1-2, with D possibly matching TRBD1 (6 bases). The CDR3 length is 16 residues. Germline V gives CDR1 SGHAT, CDR2 FQNNGV. V lost 2 bases to trimming and J lost 5 bases, with 18 bases between them. This CDR3 is CASSLPHDRTRYGYTF. The CDR3, as DNA: TGTGCCAGCAGCTTACCCCACGACAGGACGCGTTATGGCTACACCTTC.

V and J are TRBV11-2 and TRBJ2-1; D not certain. CDR1 is SGHAT, CDR2 FQNNGV, per germline. Trimming took off 0 bases at V and 8 bases at J, with 5 bases between the two ends. The CDR3 runs to 12 residues. The CDR3 DNA follows: TGTGCCAGCAGCTTAGAGGGCTATGAGCAGTTCTTC. Its protein product is CASSLEGYEQFF.

This clone came up a few times. The chain couples TRBV5-1 to TRBJ1-1, with a possible D match to TRBD1 (6 bases). V was trimmed by 8 bases and J by 0 bases, leaving 14 bases between them. Germline V gene sequence: CDR1 SGHRS, CDR2 YFSETQ. CDR3 length: 14 amino acids. CDR3 nucleotides: TGCGCCAGTTCCGCAGGGGCGATGAACACTGAAGCTTTCTTT. It codes for CASSAGAMNTEAFF.

The chain combines TRBV15 with TRBJ1-5, with a weak D call TRBD1 (5 bases). Germline V gene data show CDR1 as LNHNV and CDR2 as YYDKDF (reference sequence). CDR3 size: 16 residues. V dropped 5 bases and J dropped 3 bases, with 17 bases sitting between them. The CDR3 region has the DNA TGTGCCACCAGCCCCAGCCTACAGGCGATCAATCAGCCCCAGCATTTT. Amino acids: CATSPSLQAINQPQHF.

The chain carries TRBV2 and TRBJ2-2; 8 nucleotides agree with TRBD1. Germline-derived CDR1 and CDR2 are SNHLY and FYNNEI. This CDR3 contains 15 residues. Trimming at V came to 2 bases and at J to 8 bases, leaving 7 bases not matched to a gene. DNA of the CDR3: TGTGCCAGCAGTGAAAGGGGACAGGACGGGGGGGAGCTGTTTTTT. The encoded protein is CASSERGQDGGELFF.

The rearrangement links TRBV12-3 or TRBV12-4 to TRBJ1-2, with D possibly TRBD1 on 5 matching bases. The V end lost 4 bases, the J end lost 7 bases, and 13 bases lay between the germline ends. This CDR3 is 13 amino acids long. CDR3 region: CASSSREGSGYTF. DNA of the CDR3: TGTGCCAGCAGTTCCCGGGAGGGGTCTGGCTACACCTTC.

This CDR3 is CASSEDGQGYYNEQFF. In nucleotides, the CDR3 is TGTGCCAGCAGCGAAGACGGGCAGGGTTACTACAATGAGCAGTTCTTC. This sequence joins TRBV9 and TRBJ2-1; a possible D gene is TRBD1 (5 bases). Trimming shortened V by 3 bases and J by 3 bases, and 16 bases separated the two germline ends. Germline CDR1 and CDR2: SGDLS and YYNGEE. The CDR3 has 16 amino acids. Filled out from reference TRBV9 and TRBJ2-1, the complete variable domain reads DSGVTQTPKHLITATGQRVTLRCSPRSGDLSVYWYQQSLDQGLQFLIQYYNGEERAKGNILERFSAQQFPDLHSELNLSSLELGDSALYFCASSEDGQGYYNEQFFGPGTRLTVL.

V usage is TRBV5-6 and J usage is TRBJ2-7; TRBD2 matches at 8 bases. The junction had 16 bases not matched to a gene; V was cut back by 3 bases and J by 2 bases. CDR1 is SGHDT and CDR2 is YYEEEE in the germline V gene. This CDR3 comprises 18 residues. The CDR3 reads CASSSRYFGGADPYEQYF. Here the CDR3 DNA reads TGTGCCAGCAGCTCGAGATATTTCGGGGGGGCGGACCCCTACGAGCAGTACTTC.

CDR3 sequence reads: CASSPGGNTIYF. CDR3 sequence (DNA): TGTGCCAGCAGCCCAGGTGGAAACACCATATATTTT. This chain joins TRBV12-3 or TRBV12-4 and TRBJ1-3; D remains unclear. This CDR3 comprises 12 residues. V was clipped by 6 bases and J by 3 bases, with 6 bases between them.

The chain uses TRBV19 and TRBJ2-5; 8 bases fit TRBD2. Looked up from germline, CDR1 is LNHDA and CDR2 is SQIVND (reference sequence). The J segment lost 7 bases and the V segment lost 5 bases, leaving 15 bases of the junction unmatched. The CDR3 runs to 16 residues. Here the CDR3 reads CASSSMKGLESATQYF. The CDR3 DNA reads as TGTGCCAGTAGTTCCATGAAGGGACTAGAAAGCGCGACCCAGTACTTC. Combining the CDR3 with reference TRBV19 and TRBJ2-5 gives the whole variable domain DGGITQSPKYLFRKEGQNVTLSCEQNLNHDAMYWYRQDPGQGLRLIYYSQIVNDFQKGDIAEGYSVSREKKESFPLTVTSAQKNPTAFYLCASSSMKGLESATQYFGPGTRLLVL.

This chain links TRBV11-2 with TRBJ2-1; TRBD2 aligns across 14 bases. The CDR3 runs 16 residues. Per the germline V gene, CDR1 is SGHAT and CDR2 is FQNNGV. The junction had 2 bases not matched to a gene; V was cut back by 4 bases and J by 3 bases. The CDR3 DNA reads as TGTGCCAGCAGCTATGGACTAGCGGGGGGCTACAATGAGCAGTTCTTC. It encodes CASSYGLAGGYNEQFF.

The chain recombines TRBV6-5 with TRBJ2-5, with 12 bases matching TRBD1. The germline V gene encodes CDR1 MNHEY and CDR2 SVGAGI. V shed 6 bases, J shed 4 bases, and the junction held 6 bases outside the gene matches. CDR3 length equals 15 residues. CDR3 sequence (DNA): TGTGCCAGCAGGATGGGACAGGGGGCTGGAGAGACCCAGTACTTC. It specifies CASRMGQGAGETQYF.

This clone has a count of ten or more. The chain has TRBV6-5 and TRBJ1-1; the match to TRBD1 covers 9 bases. Germline V lookup: CDR1 MNHEY, CDR2 SVGAGI. CDR3 length: 15 amino acids. The V gene end was trimmed by 6 bases and the J gene end by 1 base; junction bases not matched to a gene: 6. The CDR3 protein is CASRSMDRGNTEAFF. In DNA form, the CDR3 reads TGTGCCAGCAGATCGATGGACAGGGGGAACACTGAAGCTTTCTTT.

The chain employs TRBV15 and TRBJ1-2, with D possibly being TRBD1 (6 bases). The V end lost 0 bases, the J end lost 7 bases, and 12 bases lay between the germline ends. Germline V gene sequence: CDR1 LNHNV, CDR2 YYDKDF (reference sequence). CDR3 length equals 14 residues. The CDR3 region is CATSRDLTGTGYTF. The CDR3 region has the DNA TGTGCCACCAGCAGAGATCTAACAGGGACTGGCTACACCTTC.

For the CDR3, the DNA is TGTGCCAGCAGTTACTCGAACAGGGACAATCAGCCCCAGCATTTT. Translating it yields CASSYSNRDNQPQHF. This sequence joins TRBV6-2 or TRBV6-3 and TRBJ1-5, with a weak D call TRBD1 (6 bases). The CDR3 totals 15 residues. V was shortened by 0 bases and J by 3 bases, with 9 bases between the two germline ends. Germline V lookup: CDR1 MNHEY, CDR2 SVGEGT.

The chain combines TRBV11-2 with TRBJ2-2, with D hard to call. V dropped 3 bases and J dropped 3 bases, with 17 bases sitting between them. This CDR3 is 17 amino acids long. Germline CDR1 is SGHAT and CDR2 is FQNNGV. CDR3 amino acids: CASSFGGASADTGELFF. In nucleotides, the CDR3 is TGTGCCAGCAGCTTTGGCGGAGCATCGGCCGACACCGGGGAGCTGTTTTTT.

This clone has just one count. V is TRBV7-6 and J is TRBJ2-2; D may be TRBD1 (7 bases). The CDR3 is 15 amino acids. Germline values: CDR1 SGHVS, CDR2 FNYEAQ. V lost 0 bases, J lost 3 bases, and 8 bases lay in between. CDR3 coding DNA: TGTGCCAGCAGCTTAGCCAGGGGGGACACCGGGGAGCTGTTTTTT. This encodes CASSLARGDTGELFF.